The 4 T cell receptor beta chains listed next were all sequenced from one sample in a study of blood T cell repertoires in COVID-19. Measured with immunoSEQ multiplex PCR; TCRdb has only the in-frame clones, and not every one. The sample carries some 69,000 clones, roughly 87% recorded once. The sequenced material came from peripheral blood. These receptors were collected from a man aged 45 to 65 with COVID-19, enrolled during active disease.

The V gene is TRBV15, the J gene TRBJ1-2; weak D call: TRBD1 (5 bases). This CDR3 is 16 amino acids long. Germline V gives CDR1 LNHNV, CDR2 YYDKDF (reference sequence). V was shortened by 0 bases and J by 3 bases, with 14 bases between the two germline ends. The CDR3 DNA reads TGTGCCACCAGCAGAGAGACACCCGGGGGTGACTATGGCTACACCTTC. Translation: CATSRETPGGDYGYTF.

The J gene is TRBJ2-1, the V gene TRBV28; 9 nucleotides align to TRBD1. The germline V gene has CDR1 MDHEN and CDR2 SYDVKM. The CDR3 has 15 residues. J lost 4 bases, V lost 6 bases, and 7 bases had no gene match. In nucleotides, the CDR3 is TGTGCCAGCAGGAGAACAGGGGGCGAGTACAATGAGCAGTTCTTC. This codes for CASRRTGGEYNEQFF. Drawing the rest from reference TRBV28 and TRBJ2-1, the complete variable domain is DVKVTQSSRYLVKRTGEKVFLECVQDMDHENMFWYRQDPGLGLRLIYFSYDVKMKEKGDIPEGYSVSREKKERFSLILESASTNQTSMYLCASRRTGGEYNEQFFGPGTRLTVL.

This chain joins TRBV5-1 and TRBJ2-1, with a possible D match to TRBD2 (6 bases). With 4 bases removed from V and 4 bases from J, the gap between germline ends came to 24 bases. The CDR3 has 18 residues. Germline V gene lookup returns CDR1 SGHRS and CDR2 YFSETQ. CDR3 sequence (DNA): TGCGCCAGCAGCCTATCTGGAGGGGACGATATGGTGTACAATGAGCAGTTCTTC. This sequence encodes CASSLSGGDDMVYNEQFF.

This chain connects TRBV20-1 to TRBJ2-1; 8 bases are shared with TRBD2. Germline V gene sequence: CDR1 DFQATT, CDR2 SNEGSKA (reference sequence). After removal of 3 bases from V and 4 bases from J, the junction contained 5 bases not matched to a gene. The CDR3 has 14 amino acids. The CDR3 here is CSASTGLGYNEQFF. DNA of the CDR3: TGCAGTGCTAGTACGGGACTAGGTTACAATGAGCAGTTCTTC.